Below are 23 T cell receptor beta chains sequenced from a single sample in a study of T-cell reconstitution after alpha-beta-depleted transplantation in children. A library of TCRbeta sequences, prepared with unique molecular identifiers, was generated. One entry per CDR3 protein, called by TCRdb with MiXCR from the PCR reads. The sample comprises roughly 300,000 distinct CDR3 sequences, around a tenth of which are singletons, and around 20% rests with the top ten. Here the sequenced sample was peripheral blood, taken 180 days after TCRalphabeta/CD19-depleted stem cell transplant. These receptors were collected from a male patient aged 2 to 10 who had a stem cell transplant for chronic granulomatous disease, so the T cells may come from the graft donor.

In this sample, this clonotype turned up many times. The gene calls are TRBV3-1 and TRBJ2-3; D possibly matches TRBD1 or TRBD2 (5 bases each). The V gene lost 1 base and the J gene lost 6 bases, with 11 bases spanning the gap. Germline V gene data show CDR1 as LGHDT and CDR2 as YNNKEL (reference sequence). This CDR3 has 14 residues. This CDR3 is CASSQGQPGDTQYF. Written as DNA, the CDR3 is TGTGCCAGCAGCCAAGGACAGCCGGGGGATACGCAGTATTTT.

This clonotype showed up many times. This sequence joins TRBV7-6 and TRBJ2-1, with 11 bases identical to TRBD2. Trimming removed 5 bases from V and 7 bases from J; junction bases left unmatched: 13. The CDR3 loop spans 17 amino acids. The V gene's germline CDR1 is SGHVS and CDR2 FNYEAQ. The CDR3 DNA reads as TGTGCCAGCAGCGACTATAGCGGGAGGGCTGGTGGGAATGAGCAGTTCTTC. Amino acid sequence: CASSDYSGRAGGNEQFF.

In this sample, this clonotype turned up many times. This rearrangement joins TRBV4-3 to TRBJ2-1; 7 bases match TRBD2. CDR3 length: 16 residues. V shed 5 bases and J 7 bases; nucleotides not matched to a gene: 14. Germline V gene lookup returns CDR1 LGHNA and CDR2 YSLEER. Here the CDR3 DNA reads TGCGCCAGCAGCTCCGTATCGGGAGGAAGGTGGAATGAGCAGTTCTTC. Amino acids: CASSSVSGGRWNEQFF.

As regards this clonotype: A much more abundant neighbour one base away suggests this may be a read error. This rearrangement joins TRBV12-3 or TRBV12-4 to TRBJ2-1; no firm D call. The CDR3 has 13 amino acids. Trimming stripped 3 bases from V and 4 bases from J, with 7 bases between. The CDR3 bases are TGTGCCAGCAGTTTTTTAGAGTACAATGAGCAGTTCTTC. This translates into CASSFLEYNEQFF.

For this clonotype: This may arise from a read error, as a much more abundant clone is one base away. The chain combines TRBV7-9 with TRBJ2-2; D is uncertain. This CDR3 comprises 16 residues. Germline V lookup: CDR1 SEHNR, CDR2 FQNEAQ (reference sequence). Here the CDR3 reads CASIQPGRPNTEELFF. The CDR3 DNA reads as TGTGCCAGCATCCAACCGGGCAGACCGAACACCGAGGAGCTGTTTTTT. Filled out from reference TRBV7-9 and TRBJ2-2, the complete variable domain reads DTGVSQNPRHKITKRGQNVTFRCDPISEHNRLYWYRQTLGQGPEFLTYFQNEAQLEKSRLLSDRFSAERPKGSFSTLEIQRTEQGDSAMYLCASIQPGRPNTEELFFGEGSRLTVL.

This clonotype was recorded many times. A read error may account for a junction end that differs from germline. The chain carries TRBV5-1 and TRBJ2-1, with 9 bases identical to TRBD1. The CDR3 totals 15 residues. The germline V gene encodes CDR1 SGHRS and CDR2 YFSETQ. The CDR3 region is CASRLGQGNYNEQFF. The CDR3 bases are TGCGCCAGCAGATTGGGACAGGGAAACTACAATGAGCAGTTCTTC. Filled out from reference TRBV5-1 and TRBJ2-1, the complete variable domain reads KAGVTQTPRYLIKTRGQQVTLSCSPISGHRSVSWYQQTPGQGLQFLFEYFSETQRNKGNFPGRFSGRQFSNSRSEMNVSTLELGDSALYLCASRLGQGNYNEQFFGPGTRLTVL.

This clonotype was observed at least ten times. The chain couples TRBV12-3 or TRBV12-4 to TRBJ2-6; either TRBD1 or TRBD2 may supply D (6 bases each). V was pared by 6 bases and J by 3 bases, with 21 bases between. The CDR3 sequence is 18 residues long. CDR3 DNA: TGTGCCAGCAGCACAACACTAGGGGGGTTGTTTGGGGCCAACGTCCTGACTTTC. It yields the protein CASSTTLGGLFGANVLTF.

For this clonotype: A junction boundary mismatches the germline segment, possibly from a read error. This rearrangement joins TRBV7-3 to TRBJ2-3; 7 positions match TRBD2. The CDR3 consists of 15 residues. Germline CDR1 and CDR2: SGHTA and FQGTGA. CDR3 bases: TGTGCCAGCAGCCCCATCGGGGGGTTCACAGATAAGCAGTATTTT. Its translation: CASSPIGGFTDKQYF. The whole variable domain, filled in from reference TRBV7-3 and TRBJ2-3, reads GAGVSQTPSNKVTEKGKYVELRCDPISGHTALYWYRQSLGQGPEFLIYFQGTGAADDSGLPNDRFFAVRPEGSVSTLKIQRTERGDSAVYLCASSPIGGFTDKQYFGPGTRLTVL.

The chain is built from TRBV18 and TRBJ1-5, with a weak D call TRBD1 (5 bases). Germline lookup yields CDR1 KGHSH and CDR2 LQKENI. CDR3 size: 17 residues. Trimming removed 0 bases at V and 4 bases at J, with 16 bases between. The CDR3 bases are TGTGCCAGCTCACCACCTTCCGGGGCGGGGAGGAATCAGCCCCAGCATTTT. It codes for CASSPPSGAGRNQPQHF. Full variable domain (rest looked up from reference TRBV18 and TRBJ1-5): NAGVMQNPRHLVRRRGQEARLRCSPMKGHSHVYWYRQLPEEGLKFMVYLQKENIIDESGMPKERFSAEFPKEGPSILRIQQVVRGDSAAYFCASSPPSGAGRNQPQHFGDGTRLSIL.

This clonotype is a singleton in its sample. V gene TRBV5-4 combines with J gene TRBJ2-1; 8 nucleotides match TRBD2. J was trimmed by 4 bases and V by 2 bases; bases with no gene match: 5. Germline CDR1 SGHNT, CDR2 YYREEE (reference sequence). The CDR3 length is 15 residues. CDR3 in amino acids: CASSLKREKYNEQFF. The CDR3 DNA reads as TGTGCCAGCAGCTTAAAGCGGGAGAAGTACAATGAGCAGTTCTTC.

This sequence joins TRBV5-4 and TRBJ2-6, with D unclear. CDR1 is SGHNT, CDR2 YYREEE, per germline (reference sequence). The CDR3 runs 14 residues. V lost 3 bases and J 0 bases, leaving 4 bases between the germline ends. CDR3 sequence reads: CASSWISGANVLTF. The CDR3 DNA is TGTGCCAGCAGCTGGATCTCTGGGGCCAACGTCCTGACTTTC.

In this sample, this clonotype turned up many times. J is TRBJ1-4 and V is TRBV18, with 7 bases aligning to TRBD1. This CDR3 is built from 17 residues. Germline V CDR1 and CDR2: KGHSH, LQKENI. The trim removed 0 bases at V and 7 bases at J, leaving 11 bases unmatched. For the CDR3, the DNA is TGTGCCAGCTCACCACCCCCCCTGGGGAGGGGGCGTGAAAAACTGTTTTTT. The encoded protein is CASSPPPLGRGREKLFF. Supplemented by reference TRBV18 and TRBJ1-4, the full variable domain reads NAGVMQNPRHLVRRRGQEARLRCSPMKGHSHVYWYRQLPEEGLKFMVYLQKENIIDESGMPKERFSAEFPKEGPSILRIQQVVRGDSAAYFCASSPPPLGRGREKLFFGSGTQLSVL.

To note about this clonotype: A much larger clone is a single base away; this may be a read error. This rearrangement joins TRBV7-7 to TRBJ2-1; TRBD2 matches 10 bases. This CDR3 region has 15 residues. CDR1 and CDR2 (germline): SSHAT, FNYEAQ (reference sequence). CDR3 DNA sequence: TGTGCTAGCAGCTTATCCAGCGGGGGGGCCGGTAAGCAGTTCTTC. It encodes CASSLSSGGAGKQFF.

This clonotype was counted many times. The CDR3 region has the DNA TGTGCTAGTGGTTTGGTAGTGGGGTCGAACACCGGGGAGCTGTTTTTT. It codes for CASGLVVGSNTGELFF. The gene calls are TRBV12-5 and TRBJ2-2; D is ambiguous. V was pared by 0 bases and J by 0 bases, with 8 bases between. This CDR3 has 16 residues. The germline V gene has CDR1 LGHNT and CDR2 FRNRAP. Using reference TRBV12-5 and TRBJ2-2 for the parts outside the CDR3, the full variable domain is DARVTQTPRHKVTEMGQEVTMRCQPILGHNTVFWYRQTMMQGLELLAYFRNRAPLDDSGMPKDRFSAEMPDATLATLKIQPSEPRDSAVYFCASGLVVGSNTGELFFGEGSRLTVL.

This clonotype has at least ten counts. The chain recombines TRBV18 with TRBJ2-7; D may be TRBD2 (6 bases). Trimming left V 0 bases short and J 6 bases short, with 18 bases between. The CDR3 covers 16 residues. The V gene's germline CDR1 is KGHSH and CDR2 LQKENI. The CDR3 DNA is TGTGCCAGCTCACCACCATCGGCGCGGGAATCATCCGAGCAGTACTTC. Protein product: CASSPPSARESSEQYF.

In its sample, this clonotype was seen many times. CDR3 nucleotide sequence: TGTGCCACCAGCAGAGAGGGGATCGGCGGGGAGCTGTTTTTT. Protein product: CATSREGIGGELFF. The genes are TRBV15 and TRBJ2-2; no clear D. Between the trimmed V and J ends, which lost 0 bases and 7 bases, there was a span of 9 bases. The CDR3 sequence is 14 residues long. Germline V gives CDR1 LNHNV, CDR2 YYDKDF (reference sequence).

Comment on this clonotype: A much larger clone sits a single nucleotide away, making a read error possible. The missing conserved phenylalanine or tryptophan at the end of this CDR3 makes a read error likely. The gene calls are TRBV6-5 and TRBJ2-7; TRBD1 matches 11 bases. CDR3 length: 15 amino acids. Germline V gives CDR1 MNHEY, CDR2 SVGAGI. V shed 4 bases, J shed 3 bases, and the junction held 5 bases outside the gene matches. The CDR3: CASSSTGTGGYEQYL. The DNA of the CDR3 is TGTGCCAGCAGTTCCACCGGGACAGGGGGCTACGAGCAGTACCTC.

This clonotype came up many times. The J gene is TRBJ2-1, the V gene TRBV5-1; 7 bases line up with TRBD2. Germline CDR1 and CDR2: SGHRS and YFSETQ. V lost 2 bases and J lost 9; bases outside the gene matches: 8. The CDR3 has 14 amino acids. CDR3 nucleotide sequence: TGCGCCAGCAGCTTAGCTAGCGGAGATTCTGAGCAGTTCTTC. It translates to CASSLASGDSEQFF.

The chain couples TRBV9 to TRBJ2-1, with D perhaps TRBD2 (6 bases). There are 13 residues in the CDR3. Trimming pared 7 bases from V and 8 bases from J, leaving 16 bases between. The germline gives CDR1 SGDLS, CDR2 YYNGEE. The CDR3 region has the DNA TGTGCCAGCGGACTTGTGGGGGGACATGAGCAGTTCTTC. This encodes CASGLVGGHEQFF.

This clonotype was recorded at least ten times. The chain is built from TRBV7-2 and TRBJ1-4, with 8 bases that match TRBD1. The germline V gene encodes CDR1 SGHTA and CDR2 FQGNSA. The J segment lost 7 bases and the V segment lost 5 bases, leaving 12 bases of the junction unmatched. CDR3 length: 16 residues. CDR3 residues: CASSGTPGGVGEKLFF. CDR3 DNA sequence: TGTGCCAGCAGCGGAACCCCAGGGGGCGTAGGTGAAAAACTGTTTTTT.

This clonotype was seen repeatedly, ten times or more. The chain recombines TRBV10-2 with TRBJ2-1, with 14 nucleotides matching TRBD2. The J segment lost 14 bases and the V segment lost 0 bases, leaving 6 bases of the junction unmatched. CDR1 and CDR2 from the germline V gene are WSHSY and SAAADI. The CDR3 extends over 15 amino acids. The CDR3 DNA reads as TGCGCCAGCAGTGAGTCTAGGACTAGCGGGAGGAACGAGTTCTTC. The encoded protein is CASSESRTSGRNEFF.

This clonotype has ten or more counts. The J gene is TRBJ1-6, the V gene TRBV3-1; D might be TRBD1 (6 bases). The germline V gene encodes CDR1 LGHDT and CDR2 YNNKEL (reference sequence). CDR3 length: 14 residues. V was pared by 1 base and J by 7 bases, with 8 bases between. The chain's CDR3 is CASSQAGTNSPLHF. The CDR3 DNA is TGTGCCAGCAGCCAAGCCGGGACAAATTCACCCCTCCACTTT.

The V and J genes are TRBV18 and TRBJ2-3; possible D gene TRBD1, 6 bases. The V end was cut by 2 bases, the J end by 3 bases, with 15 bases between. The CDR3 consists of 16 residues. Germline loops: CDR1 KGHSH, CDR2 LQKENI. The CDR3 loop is CASSPSQGPSTDTQYF. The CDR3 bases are TGTGCCAGCTCACCAAGTCAGGGGCCTAGTACAGATACGCAGTATTTT. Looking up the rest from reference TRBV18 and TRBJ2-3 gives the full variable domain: NAGVMQNPRHLVRRRGQEARLRCSPMKGHSHVYWYRQLPEEGLKFMVYLQKENIIDESGMPKERFSAEFPKEGPSILRIQQVVRGDSAAYFCASSPSQGPSTDTQYFGPGTRLTVL.